This TCR beta chain came from a study of shared clonotypes between healthy human individuals. In the case of this clone: Antigen unknown.

CD45RO negativity and positive selection for CCR7 defined naive CD8 cells, a population that excluded terminally differentiated effector memory CD45RA+ cells. The CDR3 contains 14 residues. Looked up from germline, CDR1 is MNHNS and CDR2 is SASEGT. Between the trimmed V and J ends, which lost 7 bases and 5 bases, there was a span of 15 bases. Each sorted subset replicate got 200 ng genomic DNA, roughly 30,000 genomes. This table comes from immunoSEQ multiplex PCR, and its TCRdb copy is limited to in-frame clones, with some not included. The data show approximately 1.9 million clones, roughly 93% seen once. Overall study findings and caveats: Across four donors, naive CD4 shared roughly 5%, naive CD8 around 4%, memory CD4 roughly 2.4%, memory CD8 around 0.36%. Generally, estimated richness proved larger in naive subsets than it did in memory subsets.

Sequencing used naive CD8+ T cells from PBMCs. The clonotype originates from a man between 18 and 29 years old in good health. Some clones in this sample may be carry-over from other donors' samples. This chain links TRBV6-1 with TRBJ2-1, with a possible D match to TRBD2 (6 bases). The CDR3, as DNA: TGTGCCAGCATGCCCCGGCGGGACGACAATGAGCAGTTCTTC. It translates to CASMPRRDDNEQFF.